This TCR beta chain was identified during a study of T cell repertoires in aging, cancer and after chemotherapy. In the study overall: Donors were grouped into six age bands spanning 30 or younger through 70 or older.

J was trimmed by 7 bases and V by 4 bases; bases with no gene match: 9. This CDR3 comprises 14 residues. The V gene's germline CDR1 is GTSNPN and CDR2 SVGIG (reference sequence). Peripheral blood genomic DNA, not sorted cells or RNA, was the template. Study outcomes and limitations: Lymphoid organ infiltration in hematological cancer patients may impair thymic emigration or peripheral T cell expansion. Age-matched healthy donors had significantly more diverse, less clonal blood TCR repertoires than untreated cancer patients. In healthy donors, age-related TCR diversity loss mainly reflected lost richness.

Multiplex touch-down PCR with TRB-A/B primers amplified rearranged V-D-J TRB sequences. In TCRdb, the multiplex PCR reads were re-called with MiXCR into one record per CDR3 protein. The repertoire consists of some 910 distinct CDR3 sequences, with roughly 22% occurring once and the leading ten covering around 45%. This clonotype is medium-sized in the sample. No antigen is known for it. The V gene is TRBV30, the J gene TRBJ2-7, with 11 nucleotides matching TRBD2. This sequence was found in a human donor with a blood cancer. The sample consisted of blood. The CDR3 loop reads CAWKVAGGRGEQYF. CDR3 sequence (DNA): TGTGCCTGGAAGGTAGCGGGAGGGCGGGGGGAGCAGTACTTC.